This T cell receptor (beta chain) was documented in a study of cytomegalovirus exposure and HLA in healthy donors. Study results and limitations: In the 95 to 150 validation repertoires, about 94% of cluster scores exceeded 0, per a later analysis.

Turning to this clone: As yet, its antigen is unknown.

An approximately 130-subject validation cohort, separate from the approximately 720-subject first cohort, supplied the donors. This CDR3 spans 14 amino acids. Germline V gene lookup returns CDR1 SGHAT and CDR2 FQNNGV. Germline trimming cut 3 bases from V and 4 bases from J; bases unmatched to any gene: 3. Some clones are missing from TCRdb's copy, which holds only in-frame ones; the method was immunoSEQ multiplex PCR. The data contain about 110,000 clones, around 82% of them singletons. The V gene is TRBV11-2, the J gene TRBJ2-7; the match to TRBD1 covers 10 bases. Material for sequencing was PBMCs. The receptor's source is a young woman in good health and CMV-seronegative. The CDR3 nucleotides read TGTGCCAGCAGCTTGGACAGGGGGTCTTACGAGCAGTACTTC. Protein product: CASSLDRGSYEQYF.